This record concerns one T cell receptor beta chain sequence. This sample is part of a study of blood T cell repertoires in COVID-19. As originally analysed: Nucleated cell counts were estimated from reference gene primer amplification. Measured with immunoSEQ multiplex PCR; TCRdb has only the in-frame clones, and not every one. The V and J calls and clone size are taken from that table; D and trimming were inferred from the DNA. Here the sample spans 97,000 or so clones, 80% to 85% being singletons. V was clipped by 0 bases and J by 1 base, with 15 bases between them. Looked up from germline, CDR1 is LGHDT and CDR2 is YNNKEL (reference sequence). The CDR3 runs to 18 residues.

The J gene is TRBJ2-2, the V gene TRBV3-1 (or the pseudogene TRBV3-2); possibly TRBD1 for D (6 bases). Sequenced sample: peripheral blood. This clonotype was obtained from a man between 60 and 75 years old with acute or convalescent COVID-19. The CDR3 is CASSQEIPGVLNTGELFF. The CDR3 coding sequence is TGTGCCAGCAGCCAAGAAATCCCAGGGGTCTTGAACACCGGGGAGCTGTTTTTT.